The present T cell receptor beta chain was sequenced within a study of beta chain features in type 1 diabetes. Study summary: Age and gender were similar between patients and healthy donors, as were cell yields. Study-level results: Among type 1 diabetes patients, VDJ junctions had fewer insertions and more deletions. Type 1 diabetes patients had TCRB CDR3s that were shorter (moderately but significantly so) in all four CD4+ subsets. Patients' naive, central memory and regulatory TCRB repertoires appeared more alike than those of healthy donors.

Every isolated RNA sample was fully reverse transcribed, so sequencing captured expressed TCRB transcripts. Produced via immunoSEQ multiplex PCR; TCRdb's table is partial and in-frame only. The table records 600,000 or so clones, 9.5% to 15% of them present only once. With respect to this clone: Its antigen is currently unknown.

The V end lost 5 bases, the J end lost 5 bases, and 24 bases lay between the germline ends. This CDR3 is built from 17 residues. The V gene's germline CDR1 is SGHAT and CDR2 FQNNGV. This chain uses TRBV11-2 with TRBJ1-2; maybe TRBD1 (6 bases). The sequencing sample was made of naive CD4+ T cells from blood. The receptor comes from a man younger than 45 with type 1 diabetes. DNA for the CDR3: TGTGCCAGCAGCCCCGACAGGACACGACTTCCCCATTATGGCTACACCTTC. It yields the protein CASSPDRTRLPHYGYTF.